Listed here are 20 T cell receptor beta chains from one sample, sequenced in a study of T cell responses to AZD1222 COVID-19 vaccine. Here immunoSEQ multiplex PCR was the method, and the copy in TCRdb shows in-frame clones only, minus some. This sample yields approximately 110,000 clones, of which about 91% are seen a single time; 35% to 50% belongs to the top ten. Sequenced here: peripheral blood, sampled 28 days after the second AZD1222 dose. The receptors were sampled from an adult who received the AZD1222 COVID-19 vaccine.

The chain uses TRBV28 and TRBJ1-2; possible D gene TRBD1, 5 bases. The CDR3 length is 14 residues. The germline V gene encodes CDR1 MDHEN and CDR2 SYDVKM. The V and J ends lost 7 bases and 7 bases respectively, with 19 bases between them. CDR3 DNA: TGTGCCAGCACTGCTCAGGGTTTAGTTGGTGGCTACACCTTC. Its protein is CASTAQGLVGGYTF.

V and J are TRBV3-1 (or the pseudogene TRBV3-2) and TRBJ1-4, with TRBD1 matching over 8 bases. The CDR3 covers 17 residues. With 3 bases clipped from V and 0 bases from J, the junction kept 6 bases outside the gene matches. Looked up from germline, CDR1 is LGHDT and CDR2 is YNNKEL (reference sequence). The CDR3 protein is CASSQDRVRATNEKLFF. In DNA form, the CDR3 reads TGTGCCAGCAGCCAGGACAGGGTCCGCGCAACTAATGAAAAACTGTTTTTT.

The chain has TRBV9 and TRBJ2-2; maybe TRBD2 (6 bases). The CDR3 length is 16 residues. The V gene lost 2 bases and the J gene lost 6 bases, with 17 bases spanning the gap. Germline V gives CDR1 SGDLS, CDR2 YYNGEE. CDR3 bases: TGTGCCAGCAGCGTGAGGAGCGGGCTAGTAGCCGGGGAGCTGTTTTTT. This encodes CASSVRSGLVAGELFF.

This chain links TRBV11-2 with TRBJ1-2; no clear D gene. The CDR3 covers 12 residues. V lost 3 bases, J lost 8 bases, and 10 bases lay in between. From germline, CDR1 is SGHAT and CDR2 FQNNGV. The CDR3, as DNA: TGTGCCAGCAGCTTCAGCTCGGGAGGCTACACCTTC. Translation gives CASSFSSGGYTF.

This clone came up once. The chain is built from TRBV18 and TRBJ1-2, with D possibly matching TRBD1 (5 bases). The ends were cut back, 6 bases at V and 4 bases at J, with 18 bases in the middle. The CDR3 has 15 residues. Germline V lookup: CDR1 KGHSH, CDR2 LQKENI. Here the CDR3 reads CASSNVPQGTYGYTF. The CDR3 bases are TGTGCCAGCTCCAACGTCCCCCAGGGAACCTATGGCTACACCTTC.

The V and J genes are TRBV7-2 and TRBJ2-5; 14 bases match TRBD2. CDR1 SGHTA and CDR2 FQGNSA come from the germline V gene. The CDR3 spans 15 residues. V lost 5 bases and J lost 5; bases outside the gene matches: 4. Here the CDR3 reads CASSTTSGRVETQYF. For the CDR3, the DNA is TGTGCCAGCAGCACGACTAGCGGGAGGGTTGAGACCCAGTACTTC.

The V and J genes are TRBV5-1 and TRBJ2-7, with D perhaps given as TRBD1 or TRBD2 (5 bases each). This CDR3 has 15 amino acids. Germline loops: CDR1 SGHRS, CDR2 YFSETQ. Deletions cut 4 bases from V and 3 bases from J, with 17 bases between. The DNA of the CDR3 is TGCGCCAGCAGCACTTCTCCGGGACCGTTCTACGAGCAGTACTTC. Translating it yields CASSTSPGPFYEQYF. The whole variable domain, filled in from reference TRBV5-1 and TRBJ2-7, reads KAGVTQTPRYLIKTRGQQVTLSCSPISGHRSVSWYQQTPGQGLQFLFEYFSETQRNKGNFPGRFSGRQFSNSRSEMNVSTLELGDSALYLCASSTSPGPFYEQYFGPGTRLTVT.

This rearrangement joins TRBV14 to TRBJ1-4; D not resolved. V lost 1 base and J 4 bases, leaving 10 bases between the germline ends. The CDR3 has 15 amino acids. Germline V CDR1 and CDR2: SGHDN, FVKESK. The CDR3 nucleotides read TGTGCCAGCAGCCAAGTTCCAGGAATTAATGAAAAACTGTTTTTT. Translated: CASSQVPGINEKLFF.

The V call is TRBV29-1, the J call TRBJ1-4; weak D call: TRBD1 (6 bases). The V gene's germline CDR1 is SQVTM and CDR2 ANQGSEA. CDR3 size: 13 residues. Trimming took off 6 bases at V and 4 bases at J, with 12 bases between the two ends. The CDR3 reads CSVSQGHNEKLFF. For the CDR3, the DNA is TGCAGCGTATCACAGGGCCATAATGAAAAACTGTTTTTT.

This sequence joins TRBV30 and TRBJ1-5; 10 bases are shared with TRBD1. The CDR3 length is 16 residues. V lost 2 bases and J lost 2; bases outside the gene matches: 6. CDR1 is GTSNPN and CDR2 is SVGIG in the germline V gene (reference sequence). The CDR3: CAWSQDRGQGNQPQHF. CDR3 DNA sequence: TGTGCCTGGAGTCAAGACAGGGGGCAAGGCAATCAGCCCCAGCATTTT.

The chain recombines TRBV19 with TRBJ1-3; D ambiguous. This CDR3 region has 15 residues. The germline gives CDR1 LNHDA, CDR2 SQIVND (reference sequence). The V and J ends lost 1 base and 1 base respectively, with 8 bases between them. In DNA, the CDR3 is TGTGCCAGTAGTATAGGAGGCGGATCTGGAAACACCATATATTTT. Its translation: CASSIGGGSGNTIYF.

This chain joins TRBV10-1 and TRBJ1-5; tentatively, D is TRBD1 (6 bases). This CDR3 has 18 amino acids. Germline values: CDR1 WNHNN, CDR2 SYGVQD (reference sequence). V dropped 7 bases and J dropped 0 bases, with 22 bases sitting between them. The CDR3 region has the DNA TGCGCCAGCACCCGAAAGGAAGGGGGACCCAATAGCAATCAGCCCCAGCATTTT. It codes for CASTRKEGGPNSNQPQHF.

V and J are TRBV6-5 and TRBJ1-5; possibly TRBD1 for D (6 bases). Germline CDR1 and CDR2: MNHEY and SVGAGI. There are 14 residues in the CDR3. Trimming took 6 bases from V and 5 from J, leaving 14 bases between them. The CDR3 region is CASRGNRGDQPQHF. CDR3 coding DNA: TGTGCCAGCAGGGGGAATAGGGGGGATCAGCCCCAGCATTTT.

This sequence joins TRBV18 and TRBJ2-3, with 9 nucleotides matching TRBD2. In germline, CDR1 is KGHSH, CDR2 LQKENI. The CDR3 runs 17 residues. V shed 4 bases and J 3 bases; nucleotides not matched to a gene: 11. The CDR3, as DNA: TGTGCCAGCTCACTCCTCGGTGCTAGCGGGAATACAGATACGCAGTATTTT. As protein: CASSLLGASGNTDTQYF.

The chain is built from TRBV29-1 and TRBJ1-2, with a tentative D call TRBD1 (5 bases). Germline values: CDR1 SQVTM, CDR2 ANQGSEA. The CDR3 runs 13 residues. V was pared by 0 bases and J by 2 bases, with 7 bases between. CDR3 nucleotides: TGCAGCGTTGAAGAGGGGCGAAACTATGGCTACACCTTC. This translates into CSVEEGRNYGYTF.

The chain uses TRBV28 and TRBJ2-2, with TRBD1 matching over 8 bases. From germline, CDR1 is MDHEN and CDR2 SYDVKM. CDR3 length: 15 residues. V dropped 8 bases and J dropped 1; count of bases not matched to a gene: 6. CDR3 nucleotides: TGTGCCAGCCTTCCCGGGACAGGGAACACCGGGGAGCTGTTTTTT. Translated: CASLPGTGNTGELFF.

The sample holds one count of this clone. This chain links TRBV23-1 with TRBJ1-5, with 7 bases identical to TRBD1. TRBV23-1 is sorted into the ORF group, with uncertain function. With V trimmed by 3 bases and J by 5 bases, 7 bases remained unmatched. The CDR3 is 15 amino acids. In DNA, the CDR3 is TGCGCCAGCAGTCAGACAGGGTTTGTGGATCAGCCCCAGCATTTT. This translates into CASSQTGFVDQPQHF.

This chain links TRBV9 with TRBJ1-2, with D hard to call. The CDR3 consists of 13 residues. The V gene lost 0 bases and the J gene lost 1 base, with 4 bases spanning the gap. Germline V lookup: CDR1 SGDLS, CDR2 YYNGEE. The CDR3 region is CASSVGVNYGYTF. The CDR3 DNA reads TGTGCCAGCAGCGTAGGCGTTAACTATGGCTACACCTTC.

V and J are TRBV3-1 (or the pseudogene TRBV3-2) and TRBJ2-7; 7 nucleotides align to TRBD1. This CDR3 has 11 amino acids. V was clipped by 6 bases and J by 6 bases; unmatched bases: 2. Germline V gives CDR1 LGHDT, CDR2 YNNKEL (reference sequence). The DNA of the CDR3 is TGTGCCAGCAGGCGACAGGGCGAGCAGTACTTC. Amino acid sequence: CASRRQGEQYF.

The rearrangement uses TRBV6-5 and TRBJ1-4, with unresolved D. V lost 7 bases and J lost 3, with 9 bases in between. The CDR3 contains 13 residues. Germline CDR1 reads MNHEY; CDR2 reads SVGAGI. This CDR3 is CASTVFPNEKLFF. CDR3 bases: TGTGCCAGCACGGTTTTTCCTAATGAAAAACTGTTTTTT.